This TCR beta chain was sequenced for a study of T cells expressing NK-cell markers (TCRdb year 2020). General notes on the study: Three sorted T-cell subsets (CD3+CD56+NKG2C+, CD3+CD56+NKG2C- and CD3+CD56-NKG2C+) from about 8 donors had their TCR beta-chain repertoires profiled. Of the eight sequenced donors, seven were found to be HCMV-seropositive and one was found to be HCMV-seronegative. The eight sequenced donors were randomly selected healthy volunteers, three men and five women. Libraries were sequenced as 2 x 150 bp reads on Illumina HiSeq 2000/2500, MiSeq or NextSeq.

As for this clonotype: The antigen it binds to is not known.

Per the germline V gene, SQVTM is the CDR1 and ANQGSEA is the CDR2. From its cysteine to its phenylalanine, the CDR3 spans 14 amino acids. This entry has no DNA. The paper as a whole reports these results and caveats: In six donors, the dominant CD3+CD56+NKG2C+ clonotypes were among the top 10 CD8+ clonotypes and accounted for about 1.0-7.0% of CD8+ T cells. It remained unclear whether the expanded NKG2C-expressing T cell clones were specific for HCMV antigens. Those dominant clonotypes were again the most abundant among CD3+CD56-NKG2C+ cells in four donors, at roughly 25-60.1%.

The sequencer listed for this sample is Illumina HiSeq 2000. TCR beta cDNA libraries were made by 5'RACE template switching that added a universal primer site and unique molecular identifiers. Synthesis of cDNA was primed from the TCR beta constant segment and was followed by two consecutive PCR amplification steps. In the authors' own workflow: MIGEC was used to demultiplex reads and group reads by UMI, and MiTCR was used to assemble and quantify clonotypes. Only TCR cDNA sequences supported by at least two reads were kept to exclude erroneous sequences. The tcR package was used for downstream repertoire analysis, and clonotypes were matched between fractions using CDR3 nucleotide sequence together with V segment. VDJmatch was used to annotate antigen specificity against VDJdb, with one amino acid substitution in CDR3 allowed. After TCRdb reprocessed the reads, each CDR3 protein sequence was kept as one row, without DNA. These V and J calls originate from TCRdb's pipeline instead of the authors' own analysis. This sample's clone table shows a few hundred thousand distinct CDR3 sequences. The ten largest clones represent about 0.39% of the sample.

HCMV serostatus was determined by detecting HCMV-specific IgG in serum with a commercial ELISA kit. Ficoll density gradient centrifugation was used to isolate peripheral blood mononuclear cells from blood. This TCR derives from a young man in good health. Donor details come from another sample of the same person, matched by shared clones. The sample comprised blood T cells: a sorted CD56 or NKG2C T cell subset, CD4+ or CD8+ T cells, or bulk PBMC T cells (not recorded which). Rearrangement joined TRBV29-1 to TRBJ1-1; TCRdb proposes TRBD1, but this gene call is untestable without DNA. The encoded CDR3 is CSVRDGGMNTEAFF.